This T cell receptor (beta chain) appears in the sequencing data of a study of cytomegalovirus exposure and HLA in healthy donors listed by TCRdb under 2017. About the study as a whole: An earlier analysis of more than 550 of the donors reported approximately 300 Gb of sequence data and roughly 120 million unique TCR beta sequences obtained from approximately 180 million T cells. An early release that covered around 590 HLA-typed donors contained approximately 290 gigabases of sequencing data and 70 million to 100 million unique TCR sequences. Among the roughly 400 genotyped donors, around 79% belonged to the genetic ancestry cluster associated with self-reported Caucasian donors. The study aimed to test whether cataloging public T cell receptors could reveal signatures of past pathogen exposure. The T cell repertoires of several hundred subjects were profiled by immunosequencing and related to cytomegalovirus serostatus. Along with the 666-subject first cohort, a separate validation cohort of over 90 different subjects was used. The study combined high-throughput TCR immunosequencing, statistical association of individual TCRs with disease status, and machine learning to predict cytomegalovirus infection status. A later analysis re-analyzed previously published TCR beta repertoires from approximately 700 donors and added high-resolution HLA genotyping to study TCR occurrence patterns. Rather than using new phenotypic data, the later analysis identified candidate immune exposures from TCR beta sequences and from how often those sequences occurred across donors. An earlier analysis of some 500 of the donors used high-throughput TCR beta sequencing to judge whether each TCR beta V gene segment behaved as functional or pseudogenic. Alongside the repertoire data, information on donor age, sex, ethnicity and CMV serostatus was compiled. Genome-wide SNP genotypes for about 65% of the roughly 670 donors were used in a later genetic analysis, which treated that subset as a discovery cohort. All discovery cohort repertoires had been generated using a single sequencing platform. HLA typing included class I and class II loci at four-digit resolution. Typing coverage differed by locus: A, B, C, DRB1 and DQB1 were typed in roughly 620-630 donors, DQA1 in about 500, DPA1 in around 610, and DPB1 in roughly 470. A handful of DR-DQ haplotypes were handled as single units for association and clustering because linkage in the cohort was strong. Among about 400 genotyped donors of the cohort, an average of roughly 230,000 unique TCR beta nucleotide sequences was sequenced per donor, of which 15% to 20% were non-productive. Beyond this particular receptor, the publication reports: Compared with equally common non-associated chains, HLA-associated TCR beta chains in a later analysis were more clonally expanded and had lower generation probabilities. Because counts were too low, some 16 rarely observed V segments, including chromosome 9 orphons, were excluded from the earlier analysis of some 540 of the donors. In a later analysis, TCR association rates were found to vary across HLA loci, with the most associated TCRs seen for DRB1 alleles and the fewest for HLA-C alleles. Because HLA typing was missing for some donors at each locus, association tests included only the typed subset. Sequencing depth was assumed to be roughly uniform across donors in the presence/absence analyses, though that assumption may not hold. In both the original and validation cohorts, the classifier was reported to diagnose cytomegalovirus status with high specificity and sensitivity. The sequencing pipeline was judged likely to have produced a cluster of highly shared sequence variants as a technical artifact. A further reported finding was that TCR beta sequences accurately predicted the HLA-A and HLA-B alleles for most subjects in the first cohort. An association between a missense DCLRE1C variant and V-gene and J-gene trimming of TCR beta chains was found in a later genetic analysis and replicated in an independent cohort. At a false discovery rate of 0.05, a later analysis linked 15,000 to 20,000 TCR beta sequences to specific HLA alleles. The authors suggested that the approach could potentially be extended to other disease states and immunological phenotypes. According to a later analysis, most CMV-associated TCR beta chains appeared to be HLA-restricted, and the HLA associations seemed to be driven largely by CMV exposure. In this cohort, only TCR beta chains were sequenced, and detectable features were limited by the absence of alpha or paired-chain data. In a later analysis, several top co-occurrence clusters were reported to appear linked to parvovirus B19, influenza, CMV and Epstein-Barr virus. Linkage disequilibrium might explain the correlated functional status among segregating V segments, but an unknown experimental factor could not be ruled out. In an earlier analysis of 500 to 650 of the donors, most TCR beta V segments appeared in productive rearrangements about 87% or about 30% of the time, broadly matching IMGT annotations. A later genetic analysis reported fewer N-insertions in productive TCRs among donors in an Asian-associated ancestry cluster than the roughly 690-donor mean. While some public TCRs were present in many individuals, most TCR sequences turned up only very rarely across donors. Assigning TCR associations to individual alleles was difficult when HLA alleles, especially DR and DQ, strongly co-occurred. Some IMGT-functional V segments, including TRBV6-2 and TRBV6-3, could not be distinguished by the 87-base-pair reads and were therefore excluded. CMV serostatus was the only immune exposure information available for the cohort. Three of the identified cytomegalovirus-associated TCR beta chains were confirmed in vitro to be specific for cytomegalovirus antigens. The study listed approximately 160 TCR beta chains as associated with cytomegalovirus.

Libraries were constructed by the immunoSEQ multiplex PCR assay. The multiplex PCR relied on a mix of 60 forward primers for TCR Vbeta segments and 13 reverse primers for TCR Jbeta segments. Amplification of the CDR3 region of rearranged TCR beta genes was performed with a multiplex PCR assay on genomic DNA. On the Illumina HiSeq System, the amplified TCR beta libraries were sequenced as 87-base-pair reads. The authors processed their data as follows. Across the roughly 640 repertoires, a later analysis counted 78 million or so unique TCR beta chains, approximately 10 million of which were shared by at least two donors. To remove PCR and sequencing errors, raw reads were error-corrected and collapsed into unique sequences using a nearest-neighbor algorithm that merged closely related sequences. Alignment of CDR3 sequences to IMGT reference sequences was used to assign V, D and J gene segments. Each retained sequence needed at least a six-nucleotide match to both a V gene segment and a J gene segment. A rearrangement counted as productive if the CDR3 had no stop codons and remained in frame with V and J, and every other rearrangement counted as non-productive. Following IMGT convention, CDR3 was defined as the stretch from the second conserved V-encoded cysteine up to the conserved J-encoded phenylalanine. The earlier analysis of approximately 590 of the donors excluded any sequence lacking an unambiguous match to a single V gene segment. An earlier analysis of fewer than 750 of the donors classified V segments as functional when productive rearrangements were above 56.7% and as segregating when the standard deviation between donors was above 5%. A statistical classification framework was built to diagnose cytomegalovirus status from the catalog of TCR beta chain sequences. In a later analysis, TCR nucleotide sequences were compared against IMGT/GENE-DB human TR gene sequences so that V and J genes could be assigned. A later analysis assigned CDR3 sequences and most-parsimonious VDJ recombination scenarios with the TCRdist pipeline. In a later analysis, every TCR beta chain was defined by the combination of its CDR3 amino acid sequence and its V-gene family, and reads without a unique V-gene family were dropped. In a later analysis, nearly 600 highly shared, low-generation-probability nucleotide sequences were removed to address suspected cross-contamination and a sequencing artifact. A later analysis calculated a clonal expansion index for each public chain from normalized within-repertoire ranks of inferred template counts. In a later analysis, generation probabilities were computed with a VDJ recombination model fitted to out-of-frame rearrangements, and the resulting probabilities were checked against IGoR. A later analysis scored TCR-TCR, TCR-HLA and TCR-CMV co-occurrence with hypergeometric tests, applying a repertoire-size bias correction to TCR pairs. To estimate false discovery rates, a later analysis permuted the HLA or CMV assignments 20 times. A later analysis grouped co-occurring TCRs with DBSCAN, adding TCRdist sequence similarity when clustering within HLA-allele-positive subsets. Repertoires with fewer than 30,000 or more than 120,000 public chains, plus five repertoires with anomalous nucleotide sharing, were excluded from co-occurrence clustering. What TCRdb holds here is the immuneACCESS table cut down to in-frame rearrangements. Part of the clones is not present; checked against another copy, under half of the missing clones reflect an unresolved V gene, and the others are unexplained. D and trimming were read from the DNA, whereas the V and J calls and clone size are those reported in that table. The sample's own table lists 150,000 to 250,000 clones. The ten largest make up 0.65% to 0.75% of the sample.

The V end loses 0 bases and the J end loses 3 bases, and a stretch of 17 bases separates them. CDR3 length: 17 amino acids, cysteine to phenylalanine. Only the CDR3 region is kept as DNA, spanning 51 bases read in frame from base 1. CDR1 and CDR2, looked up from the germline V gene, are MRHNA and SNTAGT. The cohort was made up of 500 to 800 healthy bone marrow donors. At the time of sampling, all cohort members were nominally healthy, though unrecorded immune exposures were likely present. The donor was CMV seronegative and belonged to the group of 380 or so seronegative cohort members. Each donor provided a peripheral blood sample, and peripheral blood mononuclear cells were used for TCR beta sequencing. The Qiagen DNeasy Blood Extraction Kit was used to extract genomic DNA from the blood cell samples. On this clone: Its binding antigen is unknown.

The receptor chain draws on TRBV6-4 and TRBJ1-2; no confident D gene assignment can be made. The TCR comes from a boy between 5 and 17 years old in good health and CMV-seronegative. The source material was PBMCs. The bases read TGTGCCAGCAGTGACTCTTTATCCCTCGACTCGCACTATGGCTACACCTTC. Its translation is CASSDSLSLDSHYGYTF.